These 16 T cell receptor beta chains were sequenced from one sample in a study of cytomegalovirus exposure and HLA in healthy donors. This PCR relied on a set of 60 Vbeta primers and 13 Jbeta primers. Data came from immunoSEQ multiplex PCR; TCRdb stores just in-frame clones and leaves some out. The table records 80,000 to 100,000 clones, over 80% of them present only once. The sample consisted of PBMCs. The receptors were gathered from a female donor in good health and CMV-seropositive.

V is TRBV5-6 and J is TRBJ1-5; TRBD1 might be the D (6 bases). Germline V gives CDR1 SGHDT, CDR2 YYEEEE. V lost 0 bases, J lost 7 bases, and 8 bases lay in between. The CDR3 has 13 amino acids. The chain's CDR3 is CASSLAGTQPQHF. The CDR3 DNA reads as TGTGCCAGCAGCTTGGCCGGGACACAGCCCCAGCATTTT.

CDR3 sequence (DNA): TGTGCCAGCTCTCAGAATAGCAATCAGCCCCAGCATTTT. As protein: CASSQNSNQPQHF. The chain has TRBV19 and TRBJ1-5, with D hard to call. CDR1 LNHDA and CDR2 SQIVND come from the germline V gene (reference sequence). The CDR3 contains 13 residues. Trimming removed 9 bases at V and 0 bases at J, with 9 bases between.

This clone was detected only once. The rearrangement joins TRBV5-1 to TRBJ2-2; unclear D gene. V lost 0 bases and J lost 2, with 8 bases in between. This CDR3 has 15 amino acids. CDR1 is SGHRS and CDR2 is YFSETQ in the germline V gene. In DNA form, the CDR3 reads TGCGCCAGCAGCTTGGGGCAGATAAACACCGGGGAGCTGTTTTTT. Translation gives CASSLGQINTGELFF. The full variable domain, its missing parts supplied by reference TRBV5-1 and TRBJ2-2, is KAGVTQTPRYLIKTRGQQVTLSCSPISGHRSVSWYQQTPGQGLQFLFEYFSETQRNKGNFPGRFSGRQFSNSRSEMNVSTLELGDSALYLCASSLGQINTGELFFGEGSRLTVL.

The rearrangement uses TRBV4-1 and TRBJ2-7; 8 nucleotides match TRBD2. V lost 4 bases to trimming and J lost 3 bases; unmatched junction nucleotides: 11. The CDR3 has 16 amino acids. Germline assignment: CDR1 MGHRA and CDR2 YSYEKL. The DNA for the CDR3 is TGCGCCAGCAGCCCTCGGGGGGGAGGACACCACTACGAGCAGTACTTC. Translated, it gives CASSPRGGGHHYEQYF.

The genes are TRBV4-1 and TRBJ2-1; D perhaps matches TRBD2 (5 bases). Germline lookup yields CDR1 MGHRA and CDR2 YSYEKL. The CDR3 loop spans 14 amino acids. V dropped 0 bases and J dropped 11 bases, with 14 bases sitting between them. The CDR3 coding sequence is TGCGCCAGCAGCCAAGATGGCAGCGGCAGCCAGCAGTTCTTC. The encoded protein is CASSQDGSGSQQFF.

This chain connects TRBV7-9 to TRBJ2-5; 10 bases align to TRBD1. Germline trimming cut 5 bases from V and 5 bases from J; bases unmatched to any gene: 5. The CDR3 contains 14 residues. Germline lookup yields CDR1 SEHNR and CDR2 FQNEAQ (reference sequence). CDR3 in amino acids: CASSPDRGRETQYF. For the CDR3, the DNA is TGTGCCAGCAGCCCAGACAGGGGGCGTGAGACCCAGTACTTC.

The chain is built from TRBV6-5 and TRBJ2-7; D might be TRBD2 (5 bases). V shed 5 bases and J shed 4 bases, with 12 bases lying between them. The germline CDR1 and CDR2 sequences are MNHEY and SVGAGI. This CDR3 has 13 residues. CDR3 region: CASSEFAGYEQYF. CDR3 DNA sequence: TGTGCCAGCAGTGAATTCGCGGGTTACGAGCAGTACTTC.

V gene TRBV27 combines with J gene TRBJ1-1; tentative D call: TRBD1 (6 bases). The CDR3 covers 14 residues. Germline-derived CDR1 and CDR2 are MNHEY and SMNVEV (reference sequence). The V end lost 3 bases, the J end lost 3 bases, and 11 bases lay between the germline ends. This CDR3 is CASSFTTGYTEAFF. For the CDR3, the DNA is TGTGCCAGCAGTTTCACGACAGGTTACACTGAAGCTTTCTTT.

The chain is built from TRBV5-1 and TRBJ2-1, with unresolved D. The germline V gene encodes CDR1 SGHRS and CDR2 YFSETQ. Deletions cut 7 bases from V and 3 bases from J, with 11 bases between. CDR3 length equals 13 residues. The CDR3 nucleotides are TGCGCCAGCTACCGACTTAACTACAATGAGCAGTTCTTC. Translated, it gives CASYRLNYNEQFF.

The sample holds a few counts of this clone. This specimen includes other DNA sequences encoding the same CDR3. V usage is TRBV5-1 and J usage is TRBJ1-6; tentatively, D is TRBD1 (5 bases). In germline, CDR1 is SGHRS, CDR2 YFSETQ. V lost 0 bases, J lost 10 bases, and 14 bases lay in between. The CDR3 extends over 15 amino acids. CDR3 in amino acids: CASSLAGGDRSPLHF. The CDR3 DNA reads as TGCGCCAGCAGCTTGGCCGGGGGGGACCGATCACCCCTCCACTTT.

The CDR3 sequence: CASSEERTGGPGGEAFF. DNA for the CDR3: TGTGCCAGCAGTGAGGAACGGACAGGGGGGCCCGGAGGTGAAGCTTTCTTT. This chain links TRBV2 with TRBJ1-1, with 10 bases lining up with TRBD1. Trimming removed 3 bases from V and 7 bases from J; junction bases left unmatched: 14. This CDR3 contains 17 residues. Germline CDR1 reads SNHLY; CDR2 reads FYNNEI. Based on the CDR3 plus reference TRBV2 and TRBJ1-1, the full variable domain is EPEVTQTPSHQVTQMGQEVILRCVPISNHLYFYWYRQILGQKVEFLVSFYNNEISEKSEIFDDQFSVERPDGSNFTLKIRSTKLEDSAMYFCASSEERTGGPGGEAFFGQGTRLTVV.

The chain joins TRBV9 to TRBJ2-1; 8 nucleotides match TRBD2. J was trimmed by 4 bases and V by 3 bases; bases with no gene match: 15. This CDR3 region has 18 residues. CDR1 and CDR2 from the germline V gene are SGDLS and YYNGEE. CDR3 nucleotides: TGTGCCAGCAGCGACCACAGTTCTACTAGCGGAGGTTACAATGAGCAGTTCTTC. This gives the protein CASSDHSSTSGGYNEQFF. Combining the CDR3 with reference TRBV9 and TRBJ2-1 gives the whole variable domain DSGVTQTPKHLITATGQRVTLRCSPRSGDLSVYWYQQSLDQGLQFLIQYYNGEERAKGNILERFSAQQFPDLHSELNLSSLELGDSALYFCASSDHSSTSGGYNEQFFGPGTRLTVL.

This sequence joins TRBV7-9 and TRBJ2-1; 8 positions match TRBD2. There are 14 residues in the CDR3. V shed 5 bases and J 2 bases; nucleotides not matched to a gene: 2. Germline V gene data show CDR1 as SEHNR and CDR2 as FQNEAQ (reference sequence). In nucleotides, the CDR3 is TGTGCCAGCAGCCTACTAGCGGCCTACAATGAGCAGTTCTTC. Translation gives CASSLLAAYNEQFF.

This clone was counted once. This sequence joins TRBV27 and TRBJ1-6; TRBD1 matches 8 bases. CDR1 and CDR2 from the germline V gene are MNHEY and SMNVEV (reference sequence). The junction had 6 bases not matched to a gene; V was cut back by 6 bases and J by 5 bases. CDR3 size: 15 residues. The CDR3 here is CASRSRDRNNSPLHF. The CDR3 coding sequence is TGTGCCAGCAGAAGCCGGGACAGGAATAATTCACCCCTCCACTTT.

J is TRBJ1-1 and V is TRBV6-5; no firm D call. V dropped 8 bases and J dropped 5 bases, with 12 bases sitting between them. This CDR3 is 12 amino acids long. The germline V gene has CDR1 MNHEY and CDR2 SVGAGI. The CDR3 bases are TGTGCCAGCCAACGGGCGGGGACTGAAGCTTTCTTT. It specifies CASQRAGTEAFF.

The V and J genes are TRBV25-1 and TRBJ1-2, with D possibly matching TRBD1 (5 bases). This CDR3 region has 14 residues. Deletions cut 4 bases from V and 9 bases from J, with 18 bases between. Germline CDR1 reads MGHDK; CDR2 reads SYGVNS. CDR3 amino acids: CASSGLTAPFSYTF. CDR3 in DNA: TGTGCCAGCAGTGGATTGACAGCCCCATTTAGCTACACCTTC.